This TCR beta chain was identified in a study of control samples from healthy donors and cancer patients (dated by TCRdb to about 2020). The CDR3 runs 13 residues from the cysteine to the phenylalanine. Only the CDR3 DNA is retained, 39 bases long and in frame from the first base. CDR1 and CDR2 (SGHTA, FQGTGA) derive from the germline V gene. Trimming takes 6 bases off V and 5 bases off J; junction bases not matched to a gene: 6. Libraries were built with the immunoSEQ multiplex PCR assay. Held by TCRdb, this immuneACCESS table contains in-frame sequences only and omits some clones. Under half of the omission traces to an unresolved V gene where checked; the cause of the rest is unknown. The sample records approximately 100,000 clones, about 84% of which are singletons. The top ten clones comprise over 2% of the sample. Concerning this clone: Its antigen specificity is not known. No base quality information exists; no much larger clone differs at one position.

Sequences were obtained from blood. This receptor was obtained from a woman in her forties in good health. The rearrangement combines TRBV7-3 with TRBJ1-1; TRBD1 aligns with 7 central bases. CDR3 protein: CASSPAGGTEAFF. The DNA is as follows: TGTGCCAGCAGTCCCGCAGGGGGAACTGAAGCTTTCTTT.